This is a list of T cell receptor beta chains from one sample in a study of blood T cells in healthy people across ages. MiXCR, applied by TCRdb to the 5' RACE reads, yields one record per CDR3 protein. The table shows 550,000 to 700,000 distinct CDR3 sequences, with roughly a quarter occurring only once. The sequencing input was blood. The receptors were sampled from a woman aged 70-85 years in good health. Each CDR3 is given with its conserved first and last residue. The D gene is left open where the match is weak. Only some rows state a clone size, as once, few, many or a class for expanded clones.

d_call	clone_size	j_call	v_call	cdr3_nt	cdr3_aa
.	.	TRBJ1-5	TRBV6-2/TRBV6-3	TGTGCCAGCGGAGGGGTGCAGCCCCAGCATTTT	CASGGVQPQHF
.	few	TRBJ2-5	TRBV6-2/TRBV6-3	TGTGCCAGCAGTTCCTTGGGCGGACAAGAGACCCAGTACTTC	CASSSLGGQETQYF
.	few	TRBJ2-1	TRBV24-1	TGTGCCACCAGTGATTCGTACGGGACACCTAACAATGAGCAGTTCTTC	CATSDSYGTPNNEQFF
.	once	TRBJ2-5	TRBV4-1	TGCGCCAGCAGCCGGCTCCCTCAAGAGACCCAGTACTTC	CASSRLPQETQYF
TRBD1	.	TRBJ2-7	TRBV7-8	TGTGCCAGCAGCCGCTCCGGGACAGGAGTCTACGAGCAGTACTTC	CASSRSGTGVYEQYF
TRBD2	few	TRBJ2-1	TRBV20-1	TGCAGTGCCCAGACTAGCGGGGGATCCTACAATGAGCAGTTCTTC	CSAQTSGGSYNEQFF
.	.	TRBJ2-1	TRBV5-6	TGTGCCAGCAGCGACCGGCCCTTCGGTAGTGAGCAGTTCTTC	CASSDRPFGSEQFF
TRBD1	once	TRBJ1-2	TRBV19	TGTGCCAGTACCACCGGGACAGGGACTCTTACAGGTGGCTACACCTTC	CASTTGTGTLTGGYTF
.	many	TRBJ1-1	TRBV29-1	TGCAGCGTTGCCGTACAGGGGAACACTGAAGCTTTCTTT	CSVAVQGNTEAFF
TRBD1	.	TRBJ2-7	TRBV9	TGTGCCAGCAGCGTCACAGGACAGGGTTGGAACGAGCAGTACTTC	CASSVTGQGWNEQYF
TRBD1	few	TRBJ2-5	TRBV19	TGTGCCAGTAGTTCCTCCAGGGGGCTGGGAGAGACCCAGTACTTC	CASSSSRGLGETQYF
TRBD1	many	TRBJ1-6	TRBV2	TGTGCCAGCAGTTTAATCCGGGACAGGGCTAATTCACCCCTCCACTTT	CASSLIRDRANSPLHF
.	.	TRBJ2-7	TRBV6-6	TGTGCCAGCAGTTACCCAGCAACCGGGTCTCGGATTTACGAGCAGTACTTC	CASSYPATGSRIYEQYF
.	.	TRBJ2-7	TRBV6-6	TGTGCCAGCAGTACTCAGAAATCCTACGAGCAGTACTTC	CASSTQKSYEQYF
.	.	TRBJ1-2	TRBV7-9	TGTGCCAGCGGGGTGCACTATGGCTACACCTTC	CASGVHYGYTF
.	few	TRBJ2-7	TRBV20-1	TGCAGTGCTAGATCCCCGGGTGGGGCGACCTCGACTTACGAGCAGTACTTC	CSARSPGGATSTYEQYF
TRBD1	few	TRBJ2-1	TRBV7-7	TGTGCTAGCAGCTTAAGGGGGACAGGGGGCAACGATGAGCAGTTCTTC	CASSLRGTGGNDEQFF
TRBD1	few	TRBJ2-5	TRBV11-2	TGTGCCAGCAGCTTTCTAGGAACCGGGACAGGGGGGGAGACCCAGTACTTC	CASSFLGTGTGGETQYF
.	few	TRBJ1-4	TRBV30	TGTGCCTGGAGTGTGACAGGTGAAAAACTGTTTTTT	CAWSVTGEKLFF
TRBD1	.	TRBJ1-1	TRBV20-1	TGCAGTGCTCCCGACAGGGTTCCCACTGAAGCTTTCTTT	CSAPDRVPTEAFF
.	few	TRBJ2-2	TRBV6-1	TGTGCCAGCAGAGAGATAGGACATATCGGTTTTCGGGCCGGGGAGCTGTTTTTT	CASREIGHIGFRAGELFF
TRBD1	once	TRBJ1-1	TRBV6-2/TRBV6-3	TGTGCCAGCAGTTCAAGGACAGGTCTGGGGGCAGCTTTCTTT	CASSSRTGLGAAFF
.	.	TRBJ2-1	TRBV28	TGTGCCAGCAGTTTCCCGGGACGCGCTTACAATGAGCAGTTCTTC	CASSFPGRAYNEQFF
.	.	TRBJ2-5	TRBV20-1	TGCAGTGCTATAAATCCGGGAGAGACCCAGTACTTC	CSAINPGETQYF
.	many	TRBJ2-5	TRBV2	TGTGCCAGCAGTTCGGAGAGGAAAGAGACCCAGTACTTC	CASSSERKETQYF
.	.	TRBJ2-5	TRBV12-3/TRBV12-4	TGTGCCAGCAGTTTGATCCCGCCGGGCCCCGGGACGGAGACCCAGTACTTC	CASSLIPPGPGTETQYF
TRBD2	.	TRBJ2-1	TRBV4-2	TGTGCCAGCAGCCAAACTGGGACTAGCGGGCGAAATGAGCAGTTCTTC	CASSQTGTSGRNEQFF
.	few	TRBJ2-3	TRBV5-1	TGCGCCAGCAGACTAGCCCAAGATACGCAGTATTTT	CASRLAQDTQYF
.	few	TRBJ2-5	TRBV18	TGTGCCAGCTCACCACGGGACCCTTCAGAGACCCAGTACTTC	CASSPRDPSETQYF
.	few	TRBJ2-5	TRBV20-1	TGCAGTGCTAGATTCCCTTCCCGGGAGACCCAGTACTTC	CSARFPSRETQYF
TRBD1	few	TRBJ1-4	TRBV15	TGTGCCACCAGTAGTGGACAGGTTGATGAAAAACTGTTTTTT	CATSSGQVDEKLFF
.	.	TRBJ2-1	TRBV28	TGTGCCAGCAGTTTTTTAGGGGGGAGATCGGGCAATGAGCAGTTCTTC	CASSFLGGRSGNEQFF
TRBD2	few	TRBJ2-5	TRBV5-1	TGCGCCAGCAGCTCCGGGACTAGCGGGGGGGCCGGTGAGACCCAGTACTTC	CASSSGTSGGAGETQYF
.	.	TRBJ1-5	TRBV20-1	TGCAGTGCCCATTTAGGGGTCAATCAGCCCCAGCATTTT	CSAHLGVNQPQHF
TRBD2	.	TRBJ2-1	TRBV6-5	TGTGCCAGCAGGCCGGGCGGGAGAGGGTTGAATGAGCAGTTCTTC	CASRPGGRGLNEQFF
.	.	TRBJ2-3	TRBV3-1	TGTGCCAGCAGCCGGCGACAATTCACAGATACGCAGTATTTT	CASSRRQFTDTQYF
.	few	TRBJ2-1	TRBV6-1	TGTGCCAGCAGTTCCGGGGCCGCTGGGAACAATGAGCAGTTCTTC	CASSSGAAGNNEQFF
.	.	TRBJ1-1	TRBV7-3	TGTGCCAGCAGCTCCACGGGGGGCGCAAACACTGAAGCTTTCTTT	CASSSTGGANTEAFF
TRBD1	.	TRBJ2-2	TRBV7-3	TGTGCCAGCAGCGGAACCGGGACAGGGTACCCCGGGGAGCTGTTTTTT	CASSGTGTGYPGELFF
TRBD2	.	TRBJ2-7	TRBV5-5	TGTGCCAGCAGCTTGGTAGTTGGACTAGCGAGAGGGGCTACCTACGAGCAGTACTTC	CASSLVVGLARGATYEQYF
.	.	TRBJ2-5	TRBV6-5	TGTGCCAGTGGTAACGGCAGGGCAAGAGATACCCAGTACTTC	CASGNGRARDTQYF
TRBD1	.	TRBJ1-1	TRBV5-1	TGCGCCAGCAGTCCCATGGACAGGGAGCCGTCTTTCTTT	CASSPMDREPSFF
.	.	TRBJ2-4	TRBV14	TGTGCCAGCAGCCCAGGAGGGACCATTCAGTACTTC	CASSPGGTIQYF
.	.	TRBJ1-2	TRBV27	TGTGCCAGCAGAGCTCGGGGTTCGTTTAACTATGGCTACACCTTC	CASRARGSFNYGYTF
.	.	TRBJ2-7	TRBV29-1	TGCAGCGTTGAAGATTTAGGACAGAGACCCTACGAGCAGTACTTC	CSVEDLGQRPYEQYF
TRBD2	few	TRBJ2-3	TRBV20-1	TGCAGTGCCAGCCCCGCTAGCGGATTCACAGATACGCAGTATTTT	CSASPASGFTDTQYF
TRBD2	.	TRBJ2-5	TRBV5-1	TGCGCCAGCAGCTTGCCCGGACTAGCGGGGTTTAGCGAGACCCAGTACTTC	CASSLPGLAGFSETQYF
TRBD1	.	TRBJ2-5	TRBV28	TGTGCCAGCAGTTCCCCAGGGGGCACAAAGACCCAGTACTTC	CASSSPGGTKTQYF